This TCR beta chain emerged from a study of T-cell memory formation after mild COVID-19. The V end lost 5 bases, the J end lost 0 bases, and 10 bases lay between the germline ends. Per the germline V gene, CDR1 is SGHVS and CDR2 is FQNEAQ. CDR3 length equals 14 residues. One entry per CDR3 protein, called by TCRdb with MiXCR from the 5' RACE reads. The profile shows about 100,000 distinct CDR3 sequences, 11% of them singletons. This clonotype was seen repeatedly, ten times or more. The chain employs TRBV7-8 and TRBJ2-5; D remains unclear. Source material: PBMCs or a T cell subset sorted from them (not recorded which). The TCR was taken from a man between 18 and 35 years old who had mild COVID-19 (a few samples of this study predate the infection). Cell type and time point are not known. The CDR3 region is CASSVRTDQETQYF. The CDR3 nucleotides are TGTGCCAGCAGCGTACGGACCGACCAAGAGACCCAGTACTTC.